These 16 T cell receptor beta chains were sequenced from one sample in a study of shared clonotypes between healthy human individuals. Sequencing was performed with immunoSEQ multiplex PCR; in TCRdb, only in-frame clones are kept and a portion is missing. The data show about 480,000 clones, with roughly 85% seen just once and about an eighth held by the top ten. Specimen: PBMCs. Receptors originate from a middle-aged woman in good health. Some clones in this sample may be carry-over from other donors' samples.

As to this clone: The sample holds other DNA sequences that translate to the same CDR3. The chain recombines TRBV11-3 with TRBJ2-1; D call uncertain. V was cut by 0 bases and J by 4 bases, with 4 bases left in between. This CDR3 region has 13 residues. Per the germline V gene, CDR1 is SGHNT and CDR2 is YENEEA. The CDR3 is CASSLEGYNEQFF. The CDR3 coding sequence is TGTGCCAGCAGCTTAGAGGGTTACAATGAGCAGTTCTTC.

J is TRBJ1-1 and V is TRBV5-6, with 7 bases matching TRBD1. The CDR3 is made up of 14 amino acids. Unmatched junction bases numbered 4, after V lost 2 bases and J lost 3 bases. The germline V gene encodes CDR1 SGHDT and CDR2 YYEEEE. The DNA of the CDR3 is TGTGCCAGCAGCTTCCCAGGGGGGGACACTGAAGCTTTCTTT. Protein: CASSFPGGDTEAFF.

This clone occurred once. This rearrangement joins TRBV7-2 to TRBJ2-3, with unresolved D. V lost 5 bases to trimming and J lost 2 bases, with 11 bases between them. The CDR3 has 14 residues. Germline V lookup: CDR1 SGHTA, CDR2 FQGNSA. The CDR3 spells CASSPMATTDTQYF. The CDR3 DNA follows: TGTGCCAGCAGCCCCATGGCTACCACAGATACGCAGTATTTT.

This clone was observed at least ten times. The V and J genes are TRBV28 and TRBJ2-7, with D unresolved. V was shortened by 2 bases and J by 6 bases, with 14 bases between the two germline ends. Germline V gene data show CDR1 as MDHEN and CDR2 as SYDVKM. This CDR3 comprises 14 residues. CDR3 nucleotides: TGTGCCAGCAGTTTAATGAAGTTTTACAGCGAGCAGTACTTC. This translates into CASSLMKFYSEQYF.

The chain joins TRBV9 to TRBJ1-3, with D possibly TRBD1 on 5 matching bases. Germline V CDR1 and CDR2: SGDLS, YYNGEE. The CDR3 runs to 15 residues. The ends were cut back, 4 bases at V and 1 base at J, with 12 bases in the middle. CDR3 loop: CASSTSGGSGNTIYF. The CDR3 region has the DNA TGTGCCAGCAGCACAAGTGGGGGGTCTGGAAACACCATATATTTT.

This clone is medium-sized within its sample. The chain joins TRBV4-1 to TRBJ2-2; D is ambiguous. CDR1 is MGHRA, CDR2 YSYEKL, per germline. This CDR3 is built from 17 residues. Between the trimmed V and J ends, which lost 0 bases and 4 bases, there was a span of 15 bases. The CDR3 sequence is CASSQEVRVGFTGELFF. The CDR3 bases are TGCGCCAGCAGCCAAGAGGTTCGGGTCGGGTTCACCGGGGAGCTGTTTTTT.

This clone was recorded at least ten times. This sequence joins TRBV7-9 and TRBJ2-5, with a tentative D call TRBD1 (6 bases). The CDR3 sequence is 14 residues long. V dropped 5 bases and J dropped 1 base, with 11 bases sitting between them. CDR1 is SEHNR, CDR2 FQNEAQ, per germline (reference sequence). The CDR3 sequence is CASSLGQIQETQYF. In DNA form, the CDR3 reads TGTGCCAGCAGCCTAGGACAGATCCAAGAGACCCAGTACTTC.

The chain links TRBV5-1 to TRBJ2-5; D not certain. Trimming stripped 3 bases from V and 2 bases from J, with 11 bases between. The CDR3 loop spans 14 amino acids. Germline CDR1 SGHRS, CDR2 YFSETQ. The CDR3 DNA is TGCGCCAGCAGCTCCCTGGGAACTCAAGAGACCCAGTACTTC. It is translated as CASSSLGTQETQYF. The full variable domain, its missing parts supplied by reference TRBV5-1 and TRBJ2-5, is KAGVTQTPRYLIKTRGQQVTLSCSPISGHRSVSWYQQTPGQGLQFLFEYFSETQRNKGNFPGRFSGRQFSNSRSEMNVSTLELGDSALYLCASSSLGTQETQYFGPGTRLLVL.

The J gene is TRBJ2-3, the V gene TRBV18; D is perhaps TRBD1 or TRBD2 (5 bases each). Germline CDR1 KGHSH, CDR2 LQKENI. The CDR3 contains 16 residues. The V and J ends lost 4 bases and 0 bases respectively, with 14 bases between them. CDR3 region: CASSRRPGASTDTQYF. As DNA, the CDR3 is TGTGCCAGCTCACGTAGACCCGGGGCGAGCACAGATACGCAGTATTTT.

This sequence joins TRBV15 and TRBJ1-1; the D is unclear. Trimming left V 1 base short and J 3 bases short, with 6 bases between. Germline-derived CDR1 and CDR2 are LNHNV and YYDKDF (reference sequence). The CDR3 has 13 amino acids. CDR3 sequence: CATSRVADTEAFF. The CDR3 coding sequence is TGTGCCACCAGCAGAGTGGCGGACACTGAAGCTTTCTTT.

The chain couples TRBV30 to TRBJ2-7, with TRBD1 matching 8 bases. Germline CDR1 reads GTSNPN; CDR2 reads SVGIG (reference sequence). The CDR3 extends over 13 amino acids. Trimming cost V 8 bases and J 4 bases; bases outside gene matches: 10. This CDR3 reads CAVGTGGVYEQYF. The CDR3 nucleotides read TGTGCCGTGGGGACAGGAGGTGTTTACGAGCAGTACTTC.

The rearrangement joins TRBV14 to TRBJ2-3, with 8 nucleotides matching TRBD1. The ends lost 4 bases at V and 3 bases at J; junction bases unmatched: 9. Germline-derived CDR1 and CDR2 are SGHDN and FVKESK. The CDR3 totals 16 residues. CDR3 DNA sequence: TGTGCCAGCAGCCGCTTCCGGGACAGGAGAACAGATACGCAGTATTTT. Protein: CASSRFRDRRTDTQYF.

There are a few counts of this clone. This chain joins TRBV9 and TRBJ1-5; no definite D call. The CDR3 extends over 13 amino acids. Per germline, CDR1 SGDLS and CDR2 YYNGEE. The ends were cut back, 0 bases at V and 5 bases at J, with 6 bases in the middle. CDR3 nucleotide sequence: TGTGCCAGCAGCGTAGGTCTAGATCAGCCCCAGCATTTT. It is translated as CASSVGLDQPQHF.

J is TRBJ1-2 and V is TRBV19, with 9 nucleotides matching TRBD1. Germline V gene data show CDR1 as LNHDA and CDR2 as SQIVND (reference sequence). The CDR3 loop spans 17 amino acids. V was clipped by 2 bases and J by 6 bases; unmatched bases: 13. The CDR3, as DNA: TGTGCCAGTAGTATACCGGGACAGGGTCACGTAGAGGATGGCTACACCTTC. It specifies CASSIPGQGHVEDGYTF.

V gene TRBV18 combines with J gene TRBJ1-3, with D possibly being TRBD1 (6 bases). The germline V gene encodes CDR1 KGHSH and CDR2 LQKENI. Trimming left V 2 bases short and J 4 bases short, with 15 bases between. CDR3 size: 16 residues. The CDR3 nucleotides read TGTGCCAGCTCACCAAGGGACATCAGCGGGGGAAACACCATATATTTT. This translates into CASSPRDISGGNTIYF.

This clone was seen once. The chain couples TRBV11-1 to TRBJ2-7, with D perhaps matching TRBD1 (6 bases). This CDR3 region has 14 residues. Germline assignment: CDR1 SGHAT and CDR2 FQDESV (reference sequence). Trimming took off 0 bases at V and 5 bases at J, with 11 bases between the two ends. The DNA for the CDR3 is TGTGCCAGCAGCTTAGCGACAGGTCCCCACGAGCAGTACTTC. Protein: CASSLATGPHEQYF. Together with reference TRBV11-1 and TRBJ2-7, the CDR3 gives the full variable domain: EAEVAQSPRYKITEKSQAVAFWCDPISGHATLYWYRQILGQGPELLVQFQDESVVDDSQLPKDRFSAERLKGVDSTLKIQPAELGDSAMYLCASSLATGPHEQYFGPGTRLTVT.